A single sample is the source of the 12 T cell receptor beta chains below, sequenced in a study of blood T cells in healthy people across ages. Primed by a sample-barcoded 5' primer and a J-beta primer mix, a second PCR proceeded for about 6 to 12 cycles. TCRdb fed the 5' RACE reads into MiXCR, producing one record per CDR3 protein. The sample carries approximately 1.5 million distinct CDR3 sequences, 30% to 35% recorded once. Material for sequencing was blood. Receptors originate from a woman in her thirties in good health.

The chain couples TRBV9 to TRBJ1-2; 9 positions match TRBD1. The CDR3 is 14 residues long. CDR1 SGDLS and CDR2 YYNGEE come from the germline V gene. Losses at the gene ends were 2 bases for V and 5 bases for J; bases not matched to a gene: 4. CDR3: CASSVDRGGYGYTF. The DNA of the CDR3 is TGTGCCAGCAGCGTGGACAGGGGTGGGTATGGCTACACCTTC.

The rearrangement joins TRBV28 to TRBJ2-7, with TRBD2 matching 11 bases. CDR1 is MDHEN, CDR2 SYDVKM, per germline. The CDR3 extends over 17 amino acids. Germline trimming cut 5 bases from V and 3 bases from J; bases unmatched to any gene: 12. The CDR3 region is CASSPHRPGTSGYEQYF. The CDR3 DNA follows: TGTGCCAGCAGTCCACACCGTCCCGGGACTAGCGGCTACGAGCAGTACTTC.

This clonotype was observed a handful of times. This chain links TRBV25-1 with TRBJ2-3, with 9 bases aligning to TRBD1. The CDR3 spans 17 residues. With 10 bases clipped from V and 4 bases from J, the junction kept 18 bases outside the gene matches. CDR1 MGHDK and CDR2 SYGVNS come from the germline V gene. Here the CDR3 DNA reads TGTGCCACCCGGGACAGGGCTGACCCTCTACACGCAGATACGCAGTATTTT. The encoded protein is CATRDRADPLHADTQYF.

This clonotype was detected only a few times. The CDR3 protein is CASSSDRAGEQFF. CDR3 nucleotides: TGCGCCAGCAGCTCTGACAGGGCGGGTGAGCAGTTCTTC. The V gene is TRBV5-1, the J gene TRBJ2-1; TRBD1 aligns across 7 bases. The CDR3 is 13 amino acids. Looked up from germline, CDR1 is SGHRS and CDR2 is YFSETQ. The ends lost 3 bases at V and 9 bases at J; junction bases unmatched: 6.

The chain has TRBV7-3 and TRBJ2-5; maybe TRBD1 (6 bases). Trimming removed 6 bases at V and 1 base at J, with 18 bases between. This CDR3 is built from 16 residues. Per the germline V gene, CDR1 is SGHTA and CDR2 is FQGTGA. The CDR3 DNA is TGTGCCAGCAGTCTTACCGGGACAATAATCCAAGAGACCCAGTACTTC. Translation gives CASSLTGTIIQETQYF. Supplemented by reference TRBV7-3 and TRBJ2-5, the full variable domain reads GAGVSQTPSNKVTEKGKYVELRCDPISGHTALYWYRQSLGQGPEFLIYFQGTGAADDSGLPNDRFFAVRPEGSVSTLKIQRTERGDSAVYLCASSLTGTIIQETQYFGPGTRLLVL.

The chain is built from TRBV20-1 and TRBJ2-3; TRBD2 is a possible D gene (6 bases). Trimming took 7 bases from V and 1 from J, leaving 12 bases between them. CDR1 is DFQATT, CDR2 SNEGSKA, per germline (reference sequence). This CDR3 is 13 amino acids long. Here the CDR3 reads CSVLWGGTDTQYF. In DNA form, the CDR3 reads TGCAGTGTCCTTTGGGGGGGCACAGATACGCAGTATTTT.

This clonotype turned up a few times. CDR3 in amino acids: CASSLGSIGYNEQFF. The CDR3 DNA is TGCGCCAGCAGCTTGGGCAGTATCGGCTACAATGAGCAGTTCTTC. This chain connects TRBV5-1 to TRBJ2-1; D call uncertain. Germline V gives CDR1 SGHRS, CDR2 YFSETQ. The length of the CDR3 is 15 residues. V dropped 0 bases and J dropped 3 bases, with 10 bases sitting between them.

This chain uses TRBV4-1 with TRBJ1-5, with 7 bases aligning to TRBD1. The CDR3 has 18 residues. The germline V gene has CDR1 MGHRA and CDR2 YSYEKL. After removal of 3 bases from V and 3 bases from J, the junction contained 14 bases not matched to a gene. The CDR3 coding sequence is TGCGCCAGCAGCCAGAATCCCAGTGGGACAGCCACCAATCAGCCCCAGCATTTT. Translated: CASSQNPSGTATNQPQHF.

The chain uses TRBV5-5 and TRBJ2-7; 10 bases match TRBD1. Trimming cost V 3 bases and J 6 bases; bases outside gene matches: 15. Germline CDR1 reads SGHKS; CDR2 reads YYEKEE (reference sequence). The CDR3 length is 17 residues. The CDR3 DNA is TGTGCCAGCAGCTACCGGGACAGGGGAGTTTTAGGTTCCGAGCAGTACTTC. The encoded protein is CASSYRDRGVLGSEQYF.

For this clonotype: A much larger clonotype is one base distant, so this may be a read error. The chain recombines TRBV6-1 with TRBJ1-2; D is possibly TRBD1 (5 bases). The germline V and J ends were trimmed by 7 bases and 8 bases, with 14 bases remaining between them. CDR1 and CDR2 (germline): MNHNS, SASEGT. This CDR3 contains 12 residues. The CDR3 loop reads CASMGGSGGYTF. The CDR3 DNA sequence: TGTGCCAGCATGGGGGGTTCCGGAGGCTACACCTTC.

This clonotype has only a few counts. This chain uses TRBV2 with TRBJ2-1, with 8 bases aligning to TRBD1. V lost 5 bases to trimming and J lost 10 bases; unmatched junction nucleotides: 7. CDR1 is SNHLY, CDR2 FYNNEI, per germline. CDR3 length equals 13 residues. In nucleotides, the CDR3 is TGTGCCAGCAGTCCGGACAGGGCGGGGGAGCAGTTCTTC. Residues: CASSPDRAGEQFF.

V gene TRBV3-1 combines with J gene TRBJ2-1; weak D call: TRBD2 (5 bases). The CDR3 is 15 residues long. The germline V and J ends were trimmed by 0 bases and 8 bases, with 14 bases remaining between them. Germline values: CDR1 LGHDT, CDR2 YNNKEL (reference sequence). The CDR3 DNA reads as TGTGCCAGCAGCCAAGATTTGCGGGTTAGGGATGAGCAGTTCTTC. Translated: CASSQDLRVRDEQFF.